The next 27 T cell receptor beta chains were all read from a single sample in a study of blood T cells in healthy people across ages. Primers used in a second PCR of roughly 7 to 11 cycles were a sample-barcoded 5' primer and a J-beta primer mix. Via MiXCR, TCRdb re-called the 5' RACE reads, giving one row per CDR3 protein. The sample records over 600,000 distinct CDR3 sequences, 35% to 60% being singletons. Sample: blood. Source of these receptors: a man aged 80 or over in good health.

In DNA, the CDR3 is TGCGCCAGCAGCTTTCAAGGACAGGGGAATTCAGATACGCAGTATTTT. This encodes CASSFQGQGNSDTQYF. The chain links TRBV5-1 to TRBJ2-3, with TRBD1 identical over 9 bases. The CDR3 is 16 amino acids. Per the germline V gene, CDR1 is SGHRS and CDR2 is YFSETQ. V trimming: 2 bases; J trimming: 4 bases; junction bases outside the gene matches: 8.

The genes are TRBV21-1 and TRBJ2-7. TRBV21-1 is labeled a pseudogene. The CDR3 extends over 16 amino acids. CDR3 sequence reads: CASSKGARGGSYEQYF. The CDR3 DNA is TGTGCCAGCAGCAAAGGGGCCCGTGGGGGCTCCTACGAGCAGTACTTC.

This clonotype was seen more than once but under ten times. The rearrangement links TRBV20-1 to TRBJ2-3; 9 bases align to TRBD2. The CDR3 is 18 amino acids. The germline gives CDR1 DFQATT, CDR2 SNEGSKA (reference sequence). V shed 2 bases and J 0 bases; nucleotides not matched to a gene: 12. The DNA for the CDR3 is TGCAGTGCTAGAAGTACTAGCGGGCTATTTGCCAGCACAGATACGCAGTATTTT. It encodes CSARSTSGLFASTDTQYF.

The table lists this clonotype with a few counts. Relative to the germline gene, one junction end is altered; a read error may explain this. The DNA of the CDR3 is TGCGCCAGCAGCTTGGAGGTCGGCAACTATAGCTACACCTTC. It translates to CASSLEVGNYSYTF. The rearrangement uses TRBV5-1 and TRBJ1-2, with D uncertain. The CDR3 has 14 residues. The V gene's germline CDR1 is SGHRS and CDR2 YFSETQ. Combining the CDR3 with reference TRBV5-1 and TRBJ1-2 gives the whole variable domain KAGVTQTPRYLIKTRGQQVTLSCSPISGHRSVSWYQQTPGQGLQFLFEYFSETQRNKGNFPGRFSGRQFSNSRSEMNVSTLELGDSALYLCASSLEVGNYSYTFGSGTRLTVV.

The CDR3 here is CASKGSRMVGEKLFF. The CDR3 nucleotides read TGTGCCAGCAAAGGCTCGAGGATGGTAGGGGAAAAACTGTTTTTT. The chain is built from TRBV12-3 or TRBV12-4 and TRBJ1-4; D not certain. The CDR3 is 15 amino acids. The V gene lost 7 bases and the J gene lost 8 bases, with 20 bases spanning the gap.

The chain employs TRBV29-1 and TRBJ2-3; D call uncertain. Looked up from germline, CDR1 is SQVTM and CDR2 is ANQGSEA. The CDR3 runs to 11 residues. CDR3 sequence: CSSTVTDTQYF. The DNA for the CDR3 is TGCAGTTCTACAGTCACAGATACGCAGTATTTT.

There are a few counts of this clonotype. CDR3 DNA: TGCAGCACGGGCGGGAACAATGAGCAGTTCTTC. Translating it yields CSTGGNNEQFF. The chain carries TRBV20-1 and TRBJ2-1, with D perhaps TRBD2 (6 bases). This CDR3 has 11 residues. Germline CDR1 and CDR2: DFQATT and SNEGSKA (reference sequence).

The chain joins TRBV6-5 to TRBJ2-3, with TRBD1 as a possible D gene (5 bases). Germline CDR1 and CDR2: MNHEY and SVGAGI. There are 13 residues in the CDR3. The V end was cut by 7 bases, the J end by 6 bases, with 14 bases between. The CDR3 coding sequence is TGTGCCAGCACTAAAGAAGGGGCGGATACGCAGTATTTT. It is translated as CASTKEGADTQYF.

The rearrangement uses TRBV10-3 and TRBJ1-1, with a possible D match to TRBD1 (5 bases). Looked up from germline, CDR1 is ENHRY and CDR2 is SYGVKD. This CDR3 region has 14 residues. Trimming shortened V by 3 bases and J by 4 bases, and 12 bases separated the two germline ends. This CDR3 reads CAISDEAGGTEAFF. In DNA, the CDR3 is TGTGCCATCAGTGACGAGGCGGGGGGCACTGAAGCTTTCTTT.

This clonotype was counted at least ten times. J is TRBJ1-2 and V is TRBV5-1; D is possibly TRBD1 (5 bases). The germline CDR1 and CDR2 sequences are SGHRS and YFSETQ. CDR3 size: 13 residues. V was pared by 1 base and J by 3 bases, with 7 bases between. The CDR3 coding sequence is TGCGCCAGCAGCTTGACGGGGGACTATGGCTACACCTTC. The encoded protein is CASSLTGDYGYTF.

The chain recombines TRBV9 with TRBJ2-7, with 14 bases identical to TRBD2. Germline V gives CDR1 SGDLS, CDR2 YYNGEE. Unmatched junction bases numbered 5, after V lost 3 bases and J lost 3 bases. This CDR3 is 16 amino acids long. The CDR3 loop reads CASSASGTSGSYEQYF. CDR3 nucleotide sequence: TGTGCCAGCAGCGCTAGCGGGACTAGCGGGAGCTACGAGCAGTACTTC.

The chain couples TRBV20-1 to TRBJ1-5; D uncertain. This CDR3 comprises 16 residues. With 3 bases removed from V and 6 bases from J, the gap between germline ends came to 21 bases. CDR1 DFQATT and CDR2 SNEGSKA come from the germline V gene (reference sequence). DNA of the CDR3: TGCAGTGCTAGCCCCCGGAGAGCCAGGCGAAGTCAGCCCCAGCATTTT. Amino acid sequence: CSASPRRARRSQPQHF.

This clonotype was seen more than once but under ten times. V and J are TRBV7-2 and TRBJ2-3; a weak D match, TRBD2 (5 bases). The germline V and J ends were trimmed by 2 bases and 2 bases, with 11 bases remaining between them. The germline V gene has CDR1 SGHTA and CDR2 FQGNSA. CDR3 size: 15 residues. The CDR3 region has the DNA TGTGCCAGCAGCTTAATACTCGGGAACACAGATACGCAGTATTTT. Translation gives CASSLILGNTDTQYF.

This clonotype was observed a few times. V gene TRBV11-3 combines with J gene TRBJ2-3; 8 positions match TRBD2. The germline gives CDR1 SGHNT, CDR2 YENEEA. Losses at the gene ends were 3 bases for V and 8 bases for J; bases not matched to a gene: 4. The CDR3 length is 13 residues. The chain's CDR3 is CASSLVTSGTQYF. The CDR3 DNA sequence: TGTGCCAGCAGCTTGGTAACTAGCGGTACGCAGTATTTT.

With regard to this clonotype: At one end, the junction sequence differs from germline, possibly due to a read error. This chain connects TRBV20-1 to TRBJ2-1, with 7 bases identical to TRBD2. From germline, CDR1 is DFQATT and CDR2 SNEGSKA (reference sequence). This CDR3 has 13 amino acids. The CDR3 spells CSARAPGRLEQLF. CDR3 nucleotides: TGCAGTGCTAGAGCCCCCGGGAGGCTTGAGCAGTTATTC.

V and J are TRBV20-1 and TRBJ2-7; 7 nucleotides match TRBD2. The CDR3 covers 13 residues. V gave up 2 bases and J gave up 7 bases; unmatched junction bases: 8. Germline CDR1 DFQATT, CDR2 SNEGSKA (reference sequence). The CDR3 loop reads CSARLAGASEQYF. The CDR3, as DNA: TGCAGTGCTAGACTGGCGGGAGCCAGTGAGCAGTACTTC.

This chain joins TRBV21-1 and TRBJ2-5; no DNA check was done on the table's D call, TRBD1. TRBV21-1 is marked as a pseudogene. The CDR3 loop spans 14 amino acids. CDR3 in DNA: TGTGCCAGCAGCAAAGTATATGGGGTTCGGGCGCAGTACTTC. Protein sequence: CASSKVYGVRAQYF.

This clonotype has a handful of counts. The V and J genes are TRBV4-2 and TRBJ1-6; TRBD1 matches 8 bases. Trimming took 1 base from V and 8 from J; bases not matched to a gene: 4. The CDR3 runs 15 residues. Germline V gene lookup returns CDR1 LGHNA and CDR2 YNFKEQ. CDR3 in amino acids: CASSQAGTGYSPLHF. CDR3 bases: TGTGCCAGCAGCCAAGCTGGGACAGGATATTCACCCCTCCACTTT.

In its sample, this clonotype was seen once. The V call is TRBV7-9, the J call TRBJ1-4; a possible D gene is TRBD1 (5 bases). The germline gives CDR1 SEHNR, CDR2 FQNEAQ (reference sequence). This CDR3 has 15 residues. With 3 bases removed from V and 0 bases from J, the gap between germline ends came to 8 bases. The CDR3 region is CASSFAGPTNEKLFF. The CDR3, as DNA: TGTGCCAGCAGCTTCGCAGGGCCAACTAATGAAAAACTGTTTTTT.

The J gene is TRBJ2-3, the V gene TRBV4-2; the match to TRBD1 covers 9 bases. V lost 2 bases and J lost 6; bases outside the gene matches: 18. The V gene's germline CDR1 is LGHNA and CDR2 YNFKEQ. The CDR3 consists of 19 residues. This CDR3 is CASSQTRDRVPSGTDTQYF. As DNA, the CDR3 is TGTGCCAGCAGCCAAACCCGGGACAGGGTCCCGTCGGGGACGGATACGCAGTATTTT.

This clonotype was detected a few times. CDR3 region: CASSQNLAVDEQFF. CDR3 in DNA: TGCGCCAGCAGCCAGAACCTAGCGGTGGATGAGCAGTTCTTC. V usage is TRBV4-3 and J usage is TRBJ2-1; 7 bases line up with TRBD2. CDR3 length: 14 residues. CDR1 LGHNA and CDR2 YSLEER come from the germline V gene. V was pared by 3 bases and J by 8 bases, with 7 bases of the junction left unmatched.

The J gene is TRBJ2-1, the V gene TRBV19; TRBD2 agrees at 9 bases. The CDR3 covers 15 residues. With 2 bases clipped from V and 5 bases from J, the junction kept 4 bases outside the gene matches. The germline gives CDR1 LNHDA, CDR2 SQIVND (reference sequence). For the CDR3, the DNA is TGTGCCAGTAGTATATCTAGCGGGAACCACAATGAGCAGTTCTTC. It encodes CASSISSGNHNEQFF.

The chain employs TRBV2 and TRBJ2-3, with D hard to call. This CDR3 is 14 amino acids long. V dropped 7 bases and J dropped 4 bases, with 15 bases sitting between them. Germline CDR1 reads SNHLY; CDR2 reads FYNNEI. The CDR3, as DNA: TGTGCCAGCAAGGTGGGATTCGGCGCAGATACGCAGTATTTT. This sequence encodes CASKVGFGADTQYF. Based on the CDR3 plus reference TRBV2 and TRBJ2-3, the full variable domain is EPEVTQTPSHQVTQMGQEVILRCVPISNHLYFYWYRQILGQKVEFLVSFYNNEISEKSEIFDDQFSVERPDGSNFTLKIRSTKLEDSAMYFCASKVGFGADTQYFGPGTRLTVL.

This clonotype was recorded at least ten times. This chain uses TRBV12-3 or TRBV12-4 with TRBJ2-7; the D gene could be TRBD1 or TRBD2 (5 bases each). V was trimmed by 5 bases and J by 7 bases, leaving 18 bases between them. The CDR3 loop spans 14 amino acids. For the CDR3, the DNA is TGTGCCAGCAGTCGCCTCCCGGGACCCTTAGAGCAGTACTTC. It is translated as CASSRLPGPLEQYF.

Comment on this clonotype: A much more abundant neighbour one base away suggests this may be a read error. The J gene is TRBJ2-1, the V gene TRBV7-9; perhaps TRBD2 as D (5 bases). From germline, CDR1 is SEHNR and CDR2 FQNEAQ (reference sequence). CDR3 length: 15 amino acids. The V gene lost 1 base and the J gene lost 13 bases, with 20 bases spanning the gap. The DNA of the CDR3 is TGTGCCAGCAGCTTAGTTGGGAGCTCCCAAGAGACCCAGTTCTTC. This sequence encodes CASSLVGSSQETQFF.

This rearrangement joins TRBV6-5 to TRBJ2-3; TRBD1 agrees at 10 bases. CDR1 and CDR2 (germline): MNHEY, SVGAGI. The CDR3 is made up of 16 amino acids. V dropped 0 bases and J dropped 4; count of bases not matched to a gene: 4. In nucleotides, the CDR3 is TGTGCCAGCAGTTACTCTCGACAGGGGGCTTCAGATACGCAGTATTTT. Residues: CASSYSRQGASDTQYF.

As to this clonotype: A much more abundant neighbour one base away suggests this may be a read error. This sequence joins TRBV7-2 and TRBJ2-5, with no clear D. Trimming removed 2 bases at V and 11 bases at J, with 15 bases between. The CDR3 runs to 13 residues. Germline V lookup: CDR1 SGHTA, CDR2 FQGNSA. The CDR3 sequence: CASSLLRTHEQYF. For the CDR3, the DNA is TGTGCCAGCAGCTTATTAAGAACCCATGAGCAGTACTTC.